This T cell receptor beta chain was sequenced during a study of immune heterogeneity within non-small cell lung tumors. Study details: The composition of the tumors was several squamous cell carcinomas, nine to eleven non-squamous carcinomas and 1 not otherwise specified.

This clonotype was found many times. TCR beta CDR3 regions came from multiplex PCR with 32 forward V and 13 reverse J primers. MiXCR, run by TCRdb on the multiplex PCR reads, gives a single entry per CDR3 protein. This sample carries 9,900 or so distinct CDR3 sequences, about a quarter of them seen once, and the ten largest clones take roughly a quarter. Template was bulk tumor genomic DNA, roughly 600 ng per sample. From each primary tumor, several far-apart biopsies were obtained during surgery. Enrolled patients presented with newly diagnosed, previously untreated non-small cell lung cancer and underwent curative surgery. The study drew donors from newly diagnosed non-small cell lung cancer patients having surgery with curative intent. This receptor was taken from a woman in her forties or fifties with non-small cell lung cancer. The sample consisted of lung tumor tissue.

As DNA, the CDR3 is TGTGCCATCAGTGAGTCGACAGGTTCTAACACTGAAGCTTTCTTT. This encodes CAISESTGSNTEAFF. The chain combines TRBV10-3 with TRBJ1-1; a weak D match, TRBD1 (6 bases). The CDR3 totals 15 residues. Per the germline V gene, CDR1 is ENHRY and CDR2 is SYGVKD. The V and J ends lost 0 bases and 2 bases respectively, with 10 bases between them.